The following is a T cell receptor beta chain sequence with its context. What it binds is unknown. TCRdb re-called the reads with MiXCR, one entry per CDR3 protein. The sample lists hundreds of thousands of distinct CDR3 sequences, 22% seen once, with 15% to 20% in the top ten. These data come from a study of T cell repertoires in cytomegalovirus infection. Study overall: Evidence of both CMV infection and a matching HLA type came from public TCR beta signatures.

The junction had 5 bases not matched to a gene; V was cut back by 7 bases and J by 2 bases. The CDR3 spans 13 residues. The germline gives CDR1 SEHNR, CDR2 FQNEAQ (reference sequence). Study-wide points: CMV-specific TCR beta clonotypes restricted by HLA-C dominated the ex vivo response.

This clonotype was obtained from a human donor in good health (CMV status not recorded). Some clones in this sample may be carry-over from other donors' samples. The material sequenced was CD8+ T cells from PBMCs. The chain combines TRBV7-9 with TRBJ2-7; 7 nucleotides align to TRBD1. For the CDR3, the DNA is TGTGCCAGCATGGTCCAGGGGGCCTACGAGCAGTACTTC. It encodes CASMVQGAYEQYF.